This TCR beta chain comes out of a study of T cells in Graves' hyperthyroidism and ophthalmopathy. Amplified regions were TCR beta CDR3 sequences from RNA transcripts. The HTBI primer set was used in a first-round RT-PCR of the TCR CDR3. Using its own MiXCR run on the multiplex PCR reads, TCRdb lists one record per CDR3 protein. The table lists 700,000 to 950,000 distinct CDR3 sequences, around 40% of them singletons. Graves' hyperthyroidism qualified as stable when ophthalmopathy did not progress within 18 months. Germline loops: CDR1 SGHTA, CDR2 FQGNSA. CDR3 length: 15 amino acids. Losses at the gene ends were 4 bases for V and 4 bases for J; bases not matched to a gene: 8. The table lists this clonotype with many counts.

The clonotype originates from a woman in her thirties or forties with Graves' hyperthyroidism. Sequenced input: blood. The rearrangement joins TRBV7-2 to TRBJ2-7, with TRBD1 identical over 9 bases. In DNA, the CDR3 is TGTGCCAGCAGCTATGGGACAGGGTCCGGGTACGAGCAGTACTTC. Its translation is CASSYGTGSGYEQYF. Supplemented by reference TRBV7-2 and TRBJ2-7, the full variable domain reads GAGVSQSPSNKVTEKGKDVELRCDPISGHTALYWYRQSLGQGLEFLIYFQGNSAPDKSGLPSDRFSAERTGGSVSTLTIQRTQQEDSAVYLCASSYGTGSGYEQYFGPGTRLTVT.